This T cell receptor (beta chain) was documented in a study of cytomegalovirus exposure and HLA in healthy donors. The repertoire was sequenced with immunoSEQ multiplex PCR; TCRdb's copy has only in-frame clones and lacks some. Of some 70,000 clones in the sample, around 81% were seen once. Sequenced input: PBMCs. The TCR sequence derives from a man aged 25-40 years in good health and CMV-seronegative.

DNA for the CDR3: TGTGCCGGAGTAGGGACAGGGGGACAAGAGACCCAGTACTTC. Translating it yields CAGVGTGGQETQYF. The V call is TRBV27, the J call TRBJ2-5; the match to TRBD1 covers 11 bases. CDR3 length: 14 amino acids. The V segment lost 11 bases and the J segment 2 bases; nucleotides outside the gene matches: 7. Germline CDR1 and CDR2: MNHEY and SMNVEV (reference sequence).